Listed below are T cell receptor beta chains from one sample, sequenced in a study of T cells in Graves' hyperthyroidism and ophthalmopathy. TCRdb redid the calling of the multiplex PCR reads with MiXCR, one entry per CDR3 protein. Seen here are 560,000 or so distinct CDR3 sequences, just under 20% observed once, and the top ten hold over 45%. The specimen was blood. These receptors all come from a man aged 35 to 55 with Graves' ophthalmopathy. Both conserved end residues are part of each CDR3. Each record gives: D gene, J gene, clone size, V gene, CDR3 protein, CDR3 DNA. A D gene is named only where the DNA matches it firmly. Rows may omit the clone size; those that give it use once, few, many or a size class.

NA TRBJ2-1 many TRBV18 CASSPLRNEQFF TGTGCCAGCTCACCACTCAGGAATGAGCAGTTCTTC
NA TRBJ1-5 NA TRBV27 CASTPGGGGNQPQHF TGTGCCAGCACCCCTGGGGGGGGTGGCAATCAGCCCCAGCATTTT
NA TRBJ2-3 many TRBV29-1 CSVQDRISTDTQYF TGCAGCGTACAAGACAGGATTAGCACAGATACGCAGTATTTT
NA TRBJ2-1 NA TRBV9 CASSVGGAGEQFF TGTGCCAGCAGCGTAGGGGGGGCCGGGGAGCAGTTCTTC
TRBD2 TRBJ2-1 NA TRBV11-2 CASSFLAGGDNEQFF TGTGCCAGCAGCTTTCTAGCGGGAGGGGACAATGAGCAGTTCTTC
TRBD2 TRBJ2-7 few TRBV20-1 CSALAGGLGEQYF TGCAGTGCTTTAGCGGGGGGGCTGGGCGAGCAGTACTTC
NA TRBJ2-1 NA TRBV27 CASSLSALYNEQFF TGTGCCAGCAGTTTATCGGCCCTTTACAATGAGCAGTTCTTC
NA TRBJ2-6 NA TRBV12-3/TRBV12-4 CASSFWARPSGANVLTF TGTGCCAGCAGTTTCTGGGCGCGGCCTTCTGGGGCCAACGTCCTGACTTTC
TRBD1 TRBJ2-2 few TRBV12-3/TRBV12-4 CASTPTGATGELFF TGTGCCAGCACCCCGACAGGGGCCACCGGGGAGCTGTTTTTT
TRBD2 TRBJ2-7 NA TRBV18 CASSPLLAGGGEQYF TGTGCCAGCTCACCTCTACTAGCGGGAGGCGGCGAGCAGTACTTC
NA TRBJ1-6 few TRBV7-6 CASSLVGGRDYNSPLHF TGTGCCAGCAGCTTAGTTGGGGGGCGCGACTATAATTCACCCCTCCACTTT
NA TRBJ2-3 NA TRBV28 CASSPRGPGTDTQYF TGTGCCAGCAGTCCACGGGGGCCGGGCACAGATACGCAGTATTTT
TRBD1 TRBJ2-3 many TRBV12-3/TRBV12-4 CASSPGTGDTQYF TGTGCCAGCAGTCCAGGGACAGGAGATACGCAGTATTTT
NA TRBJ2-3 NA TRBV7-6 CASSLWAGKSDTQYF TGTGCCAGCAGCTTATGGGCGGGAAAGTCGGATACGCAGTATTTT
NA TRBJ1-3 NA TRBV6-1 CATRREASGNTIYF TGTGCCACCCGGCGTGAGGCCTCTGGAAACACCATATATTTT
TRBD2 TRBJ2-2 NA TRBV9 CASSVLAGGRTGELFF TGTGCCAGCAGCGTCCTAGCGGGAGGTCGAACCGGGGAGCTGTTTTTT
TRBD1 TRBJ2-7 NA TRBV20-1 CSATLGQGGLYEQYF TGCAGTGCCACACTGGGACAGGGTGGGCTGTACGAGCAGTACTTC
NA TRBJ1-3 few TRBV28 CASTGSSGNTIYF TGTGCCAGCACGGGGAGCTCTGGAAACACCATATATTTT
TRBD1 TRBJ1-1 few TRBV15 CATSRHRGGTEAFF TGTGCCACCAGCAGACACAGGGGCGGTACTGAAGCTTTCTTT
NA TRBJ1-1 many TRBV18 CASSPGQGTNTEAFF TGTGCCAGCTCCCCGGGGCAGGGGACGAACACTGAAGCTTTCTTT
TRBD1 TRBJ2-1 many TRBV6-1 CASSALSWTGRFSYNEQFF TGTGCCAGCAGTGCCTTGAGTTGGACAGGGAGATTTTCCTACAATGAGCAGTTCTTC
NA TRBJ1-6 many TRBV5-1 CASSSLPDGKLHSPLHF TGCGCCAGCAGCTCCTTACCCGACGGAAAGCTTCATTCACCCCTCCACTTT
NA TRBJ2-2 few TRBV7-9 CASSGQGVDTGELFF TGTGCCAGCTCGGGGCAGGGTGTAGACACCGGGGAGCTGTTTTTT
TRBD1 TRBJ1-1 many TRBV18 CASSRGQGTEAFF TGTGCCAGCTCAAGGGGACAGGGGACTGAAGCTTTCTTT
NA TRBJ1-1 many TRBV2 CASSEAAGRKAFF TGTGCCAGCAGTGAAGCGGCGGGTCGGAAAGCTTTCTTT
NA TRBJ1-1 few TRBV4-1 CASSQDEGWNTEAFF TGCGCCAGCAGCCAAGATGAGGGATGGAACACTGAAGCTTTCTTT
TRBD1 TRBJ1-1 NA TRBV7-9 CASSSGQALYTEAFF TGTGCCAGCAGCTCAGGACAGGCCCTTTACACTGAAGCTTTCTTT
NA TRBJ1-4 NA TRBV3-1 CASSQDLAGGEKLFF TGTGCCAGCAGCCAAGATTTGGCCGGGGGGGAAAAACTGTTTTTT
NA TRBJ1-6 few TRBV20-1 CSARDQTLNSPLHF TGCAGTGCTAGAGATCAGACACTTAATTCACCCCTCCACTTT
NA TRBJ2-1 few TRBV24-1 CATGGAGDEQFF TGTGCCACCGGGGGGGCCGGGGATGAGCAGTTCTTC
TRBD1 TRBJ2-2 many TRBV7-9 CASGQGAISTGELFF TGTGCCAGCGGACAGGGGGCGATCTCCACCGGGGAGCTGTTTTTT
NA TRBJ2-1 once TRBV28 CASSTVGNEQFF TGTGCCAGCAGCACAGTAGGTAATGAGCAGTTCTTC
NA TRBJ2-5 NA TRBV15 CATGTSGIQETQYF TGTGCCACCGGCACCTCCGGGATTCAAGAGACCCAGTACTTC
NA TRBJ2-7 many TRBV7-2 CASSEGTYEQYF TGTGCCAGCAGCGAGGGGACCTACGAGCAGTACTTC
TRBD2 TRBJ2-5 many TRBV7-2 CASSFPRQVASGGEGAETQYF TGTGCCAGCAGCTTCCCCCGTCAGGTGGCTAGCGGGGGAGAGGGGGCAGAGACCCAGTACTTC
NA TRBJ1-1 NA TRBV6-1 CASSSPKGRSEAFF TGTGCCAGCAGTTCCCCTAAGGGGCGTTCTGAAGCTTTCTTT
NA TRBJ2-1 many TRBV28 CASSLALRSYNEQFF TGTGCCAGCAGTTTAGCCCTCAGGAGCTACAATGAGCAGTTCTTC
NA TRBJ2-1 NA TRBV20-1 CSAREETTYNEQFF TGCAGTGCTAGAGAGGAGACAACTTACAATGAGCAGTTCTTC
NA TRBJ2-2 many TRBV11-3 CASSFGTGNTGELFF TGTGCCAGCAGCTTCGGGACGGGAAACACCGGGGAGCTGTTTTTT
NA TRBJ2-5 NA TRBV6-2/TRBV6-3 CASSPRLVRETQYF TGTGCCAGCAGTCCACGACTAGTGAGGGAGACCCAGTACTTC
NA TRBJ1-2 many TRBV12-3/TRBV12-4 CASTLPGQSYGYTF TGTGCCAGCACTCTTCCGGGACAAAGTTATGGCTACACCTTC
TRBD1 TRBJ1-5 many TRBV28 CASSALTGGADQPQHF TGTGCCAGCAGTGCCCTGACAGGGGGCGCCGATCAGCCCCAGCATTTT
NA TRBJ1-1 few TRBV5-1 CASRPSSGNTEAFF TGCGCCAGCAGGCCTTCATCTGGGAACACTGAAGCTTTCTTT
NA TRBJ1-4 NA TRBV4-1 CASSHNTATNEKLFF TGCGCCAGCAGCCATAACACTGCAACTAATGAAAAACTGTTTTTT
NA TRBJ1-1 few TRBV28 CASSLTGLITEAFF TGTGCCAGTAGCCTCACAGGGCTTATCACTGAAGCTTTCTTT
TRBD1 TRBJ2-1 many TRBV11-2 CASTRGRGSNEQFF TGTGCCAGCACCCGCGGCAGGGGGAGCAATGAGCAGTTCTTC
NA TRBJ1-1 NA TRBV20-1 CSVREVNTEAFF TGCAGTGTCAGGGAGGTGAACACTGAAGCTTTCTTT
TRBD2 TRBJ2-7 many TRBV6-1 CASRPPPPGGSYEQYF TGTGCCAGCAGGCCCCCCCCCCCGGGAGGCTCCTACGAGCAGTACTTC
NA TRBJ1-2 NA TRBV2 CASSPGLDYGYTF TGTGCCAGTTCTCCAGGGCTCGACTATGGCTACACCTTC